This TCR beta chain comes out of a study of human versus mouse CDR3 diversity and MHC coevolution. Profiling relied on immunoSEQ multiplex PCR, and the TCRdb table lists in-frame clones only, not all of them. This table has about 80,000 clones, around 95% appearing once. What was sequenced was naive CD4+ T cells from blood. Subset meaning: CD45RO-negative CD62L-positive naive CD4 T cells. This TCR was sampled from a person aged 25 to 75 in good health.

In DNA, the CDR3 is TGTGCCAGCCCCCCTCCCCGACAGTCAAGCTCCTACAATGAGCAGTTCTTC. Residues: CASPPPRQSSSYNEQFF. The chain couples TRBV2 to TRBJ2-1; D perhaps matches TRBD1 (5 bases). V gave up 8 bases and J gave up 0 bases, with 20 bases separating them. The germline gives CDR1 SNHLY, CDR2 FYNNEI. This CDR3 is 17 amino acids long.